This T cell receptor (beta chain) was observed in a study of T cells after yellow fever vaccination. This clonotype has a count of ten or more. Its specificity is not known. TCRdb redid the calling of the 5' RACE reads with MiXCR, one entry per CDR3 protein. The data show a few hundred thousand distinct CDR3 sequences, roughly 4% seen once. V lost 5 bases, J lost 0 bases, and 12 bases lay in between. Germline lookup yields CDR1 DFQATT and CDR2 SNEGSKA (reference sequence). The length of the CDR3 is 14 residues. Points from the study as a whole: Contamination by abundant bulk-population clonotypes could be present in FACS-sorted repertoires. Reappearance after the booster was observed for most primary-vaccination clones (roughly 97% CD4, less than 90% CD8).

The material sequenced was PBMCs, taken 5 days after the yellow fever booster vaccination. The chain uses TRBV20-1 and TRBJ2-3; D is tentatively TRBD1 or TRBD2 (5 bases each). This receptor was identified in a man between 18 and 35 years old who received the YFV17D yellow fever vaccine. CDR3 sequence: CSAPNRDSTDTQYF. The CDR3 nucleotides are TGCAGTGCTCCTAACCGGGACAGCACAGATACGCAGTATTTT.